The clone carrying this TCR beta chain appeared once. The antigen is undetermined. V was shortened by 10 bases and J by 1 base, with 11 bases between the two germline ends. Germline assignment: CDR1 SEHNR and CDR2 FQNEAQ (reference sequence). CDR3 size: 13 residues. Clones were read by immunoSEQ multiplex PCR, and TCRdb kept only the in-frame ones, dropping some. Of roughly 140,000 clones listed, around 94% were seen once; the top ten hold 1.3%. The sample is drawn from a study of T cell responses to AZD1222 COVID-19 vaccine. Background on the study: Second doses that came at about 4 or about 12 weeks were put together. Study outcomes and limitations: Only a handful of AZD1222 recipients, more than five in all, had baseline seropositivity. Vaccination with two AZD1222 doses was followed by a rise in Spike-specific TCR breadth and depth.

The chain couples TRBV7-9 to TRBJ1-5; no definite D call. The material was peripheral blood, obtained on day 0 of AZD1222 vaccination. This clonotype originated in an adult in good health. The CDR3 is CAIRVVSNQPQHF. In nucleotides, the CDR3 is TGTGCCATCCGGGTTGTAAGCAATCAGCCCCAGCATTTT.